The 15 T cell receptor beta chains given below trace back to one sample, sequenced in a study of T cell repertoires in cytomegalovirus infection. One entry per CDR3 protein results from TCRdb running MiXCR on the reads. The sample yields hundreds of thousands of distinct CDR3 sequences, roughly 36% seen once. Their antigen targets remain unknown. The source material was cultured PBMCs, sampled from culture after CMV antigen stimulation. The receptors derive from a human donor in good health (CMV status not recorded). Some clones in this sample may be carry-over from other donors' samples.

This clonotype was counted only a few times. The chain uses TRBV7-2 and TRBJ2-1; perhaps TRBD2 as D (5 bases). Germline assignment: CDR1 SGHTA and CDR2 FQGNSA. Trimming took off 4 bases at V and 9 bases at J, with 19 bases between the two ends. The CDR3 runs 15 residues. In DNA form, the CDR3 reads TGTGCCAGCAGCTCCCAAGGCGGGCCGGTCGGTGAGCAGTTCTTC. This encodes CASSSQGGPVGEQFF.

The rearrangement uses TRBV19 and TRBJ2-7, with 8 positions matching TRBD2. This CDR3 spans 15 amino acids. The V and J ends lost 4 bases and 0 bases, in that order; junction bases with no gene match: 5. Germline V lookup: CDR1 LNHDA, CDR2 SQIVND (reference sequence). The CDR3 sequence is CASSTRGGRSYEQYF. In DNA form, the CDR3 reads TGTGCCAGTAGTACCCGCGGGGGGCGCTCCTACGAGCAGTACTTC.

This clonotype was counted a few times. The DNA of the CDR3 is TGTGCCAGTCGCCGGGCAGGGACCCAGCGGCGCACCGGGGAGCTGTTTTTT. Protein product: CASRRAGTQRRTGELFF. The V gene is TRBV12-3 or TRBV12-4, the J gene TRBJ2-2; D is perhaps TRBD1 or TRBD2 (5 bases each). This CDR3 has 17 residues. Deletions cut 9 bases from V and 4 bases from J, with 24 bases between.

In its sample, this clonotype was seen once. The chain recombines TRBV2 with TRBJ2-1; D is undetermined. Germline lookup yields CDR1 SNHLY and CDR2 FYNNEI. The V gene lost 4 bases and the J gene lost 6 bases, with 16 bases spanning the gap. The CDR3 extends over 15 amino acids. The CDR3 is CASSGRKWVPNEQFF. DNA for the CDR3: TGTGCCAGCAGTGGTCGGAAGTGGGTCCCCAATGAGCAGTTCTTC. Variable domain in full (rest from reference TRBV2 and TRBJ2-1): EPEVTQTPSHQVTQMGQEVILRCVPISNHLYFYWYRQILGQKVEFLVSFYNNEISEKSEIFDDQFSVERPDGSNFTLKIRSTKLEDSAMYFCASSGRKWVPNEQFFGPGTRLTVL.

This clonotype was counted ten times or more. The J gene is TRBJ2-1, the V gene TRBV7-7, with 13 bases identical to TRBD2. The CDR3 spans 17 residues. Trimming cost V 1 base and J 6 bases; bases outside gene matches: 6. From germline, CDR1 is SSHAT and CDR2 FNYEAQ (reference sequence). CDR3 region: CASSLGLGTSGTNEQFF. The CDR3 coding sequence is TGTGCCAGCAGCTTAGGGCTGGGGACTAGCGGGACCAATGAGCAGTTCTTC. The entire variable domain, with the rest obtained from reference TRBV7-7 and TRBJ2-1, is as follows: GAGVSQSPRYKVTKRGQDVTLRCDPISSHATLYWYQQALGQGPEFLTYFNYEAQPDKSGLPSDRFSAERPEGSISTLTIQRTEQRDSAMYRCASSLGLGTSGTNEQFFGPGTRLTVL.

This clonotype was recorded many times. This chain joins TRBV7-8 and TRBJ2-7; 8 nucleotides align to TRBD1. Per germline, CDR1 SGHVS and CDR2 FQNEAQ. The CDR3 is 15 amino acids. With 1 base clipped from V and 3 bases from J, the junction kept 5 bases outside the gene matches. CDR3 DNA sequence: TGTGCCAGCAGCTTAGAGGGACAGGAGAGCTACGAGCAGTACTTC. Its protein product is CASSLEGQESYEQYF. Using reference TRBV7-8 and TRBJ2-7 for the parts outside the CDR3, the full variable domain is GAGVSQSPRYKVAKRGQDVALRCDPISGHVSLFWYQQALGQGPEFLTYFQNEAQLDKSGLPSDRFFAERPEGSVSTLKIQRTQQEDSAVYLCASSLEGQESYEQYFGPGTRLTVT.

The genes are TRBV6-6 and TRBJ1-1; D uncertain. The CDR3 runs to 15 residues. CDR1 and CDR2 from the germline V gene are MNHNY and SVGAGI (reference sequence). V was trimmed by 7 bases and J by 4 bases, leaving 19 bases between them. Here the CDR3 reads CASISPVAGGTEAFF. In DNA, the CDR3 is TGTGCCAGCATCTCCCCCGTGGCAGGCGGCACTGAAGCTTTCTTT.

The V gene is TRBV12-5, the J gene TRBJ2-7, with D perhaps matching TRBD2 (6 bases). V dropped 1 base and J dropped 0 bases, with 10 bases sitting between them. Looked up from germline, CDR1 is LGHNT and CDR2 is FRNRAP. This CDR3 is 15 amino acids long. The CDR3 is CASGLGLATSYEQYF. In DNA, the CDR3 is TGTGCTAGTGGTTTGGGCCTAGCGACCTCCTACGAGCAGTACTTC.

V gene TRBV19 combines with J gene TRBJ2-7; 10 bases match TRBD1. After removal of 4 bases from V and 5 bases from J, the junction contained 8 bases not matched to a gene. Germline-derived CDR1 and CDR2 are LNHDA and SQIVND (reference sequence). The CDR3 totals 15 residues. CDR3 DNA sequence: TGTGCCAGTAGTAAGCCGGGACAGGGGATCGACGAGCAGTACTTC. As protein: CASSKPGQGIDEQYF. Complete variable domain (other parts from reference TRBV19 and TRBJ2-7): DGGITQSPKYLFRKEGQNVTLSCEQNLNHDAMYWYRQDPGQGLRLIYYSQIVNDFQKGDIAEGYSVSREKKESFPLTVTSAQKNPTAFYLCASSKPGQGIDEQYFGPGTRLTVT.

This clonotype was found once. The chain couples TRBV2 to TRBJ2-1; unclear D gene. The CDR3 covers 14 residues. Germline V CDR1 and CDR2: SNHLY, FYNNEI. Trimming took 7 bases from V and 2 from J, leaving 12 bases between them. CDR3 sequence: CASKFVVPYNEQFF. CDR3 nucleotides: TGTGCCAGCAAATTCGTGGTACCCTACAATGAGCAGTTCTTC.

This chain connects TRBV6-1 to TRBJ2-3; D could derive from TRBD1 or TRBD2 (5 bases each). The V end was cut by 6 bases, the J end by 4 bases, with 14 bases between. The germline V gene encodes CDR1 MNHNS and CDR2 SASEGT. The CDR3 extends over 14 amino acids. CDR3: CASRITGAADTQYF. CDR3 nucleotide sequence: TGTGCCAGCAGAATAACCGGGGCAGCAGATACGCAGTATTTT.

This clonotype appeared a few times. This chain joins TRBV4-2 and TRBJ1-1, with D maybe TRBD1 (6 bases). Germline V lookup: CDR1 LGHNA, CDR2 YNFKEQ. V lost 1 base to trimming and J lost 6 bases, with 12 bases between them. CDR3 length: 14 residues. CDR3 bases: TGTGCCAGCAGCCAAGTCCAGGCAGGGGCTGAAGCTTTCTTT. Protein product: CASSQVQAGAEAFF.

This clonotype has a handful of counts. The V call is TRBV12-3 or TRBV12-4, the J call TRBJ1-1; the D is unclear. The CDR3 has 12 amino acids. V lost 6 bases and J lost 1, with 6 bases in between. The CDR3 sequence: CASSPRNTEAFF. The CDR3 DNA sequence: TGTGCCAGCAGCCCCAGGAACACTGAAGCTTTCTTT.

The sample holds a few counts of this clonotype. The rearrangement joins TRBV18 to TRBJ2-5; D uncertain. Trimming took off 3 bases at V and 5 bases at J, with 13 bases between the two ends. The CDR3 extends over 14 amino acids. CDR1 is KGHSH, CDR2 LQKENI, per germline. CDR3: CASSPDSFVETQYF. DNA for the CDR3: TGTGCCAGCTCACCCGACTCGTTCGTTGAGACCCAGTACTTC.

This chain connects TRBV20-1 to TRBJ1-1; the match to TRBD1 covers 7 bases. The V and J ends lost 8 bases and 10 bases, in that order; junction bases with no gene match: 22. This CDR3 spans 15 amino acids. From germline, CDR1 is DFQATT and CDR2 SNEGSKA (reference sequence). Here the CDR3 DNA reads TGCAGTTCCTACGACCCCCGGACAGGCCCCGACCCAGCTTTCTTT. Its translation is CSSYDPRTGPDPAFF.